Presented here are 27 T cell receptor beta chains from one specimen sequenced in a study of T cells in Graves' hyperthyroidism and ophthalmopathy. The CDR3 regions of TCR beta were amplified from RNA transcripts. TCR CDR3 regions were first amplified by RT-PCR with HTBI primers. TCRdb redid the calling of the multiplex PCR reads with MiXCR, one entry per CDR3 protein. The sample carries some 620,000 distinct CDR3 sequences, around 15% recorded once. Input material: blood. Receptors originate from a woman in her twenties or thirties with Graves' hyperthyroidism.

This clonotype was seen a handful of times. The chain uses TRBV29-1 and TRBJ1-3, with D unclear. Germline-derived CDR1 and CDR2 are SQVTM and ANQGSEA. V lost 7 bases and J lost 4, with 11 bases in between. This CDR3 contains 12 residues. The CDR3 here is CSAEGVGNTIYF. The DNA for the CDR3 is TGCAGCGCAGAGGGAGTAGGAAACACCATATATTTT. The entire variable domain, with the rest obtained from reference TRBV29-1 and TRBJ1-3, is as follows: SAVISQKPSRDICQRGTSLTIQCQVDSQVTMMFWYRQQPGQSLTLIATANQGSEATYESGFVIDKFPISRPNLTFSTLTVSNMSPEDSSIYLCSAEGVGNTIYFGEGSWLTVV.

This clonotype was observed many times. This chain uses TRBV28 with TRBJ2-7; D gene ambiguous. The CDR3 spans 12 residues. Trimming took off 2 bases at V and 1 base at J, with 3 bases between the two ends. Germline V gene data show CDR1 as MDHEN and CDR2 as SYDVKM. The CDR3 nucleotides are TGTGCCAGCAGTTTAATGTCCTACGAGCAGTACTTC. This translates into CASSLMSYEQYF.

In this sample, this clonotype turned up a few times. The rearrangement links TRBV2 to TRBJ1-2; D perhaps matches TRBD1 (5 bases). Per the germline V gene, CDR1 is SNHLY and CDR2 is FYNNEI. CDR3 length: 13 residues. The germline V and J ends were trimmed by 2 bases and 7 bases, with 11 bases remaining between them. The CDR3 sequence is CASSERQGSGYTF. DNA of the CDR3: TGTGCCAGCAGTGAACGGCAGGGTAGTGGCTACACCTTC. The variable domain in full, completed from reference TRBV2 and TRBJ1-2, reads EPEVTQTPSHQVTQMGQEVILRCVPISNHLYFYWYRQILGQKVEFLVSFYNNEISEKSEIFDDQFSVERPDGSNFTLKIRSTKLEDSAMYFCASSERQGSGYTFGSGTRLTVV.

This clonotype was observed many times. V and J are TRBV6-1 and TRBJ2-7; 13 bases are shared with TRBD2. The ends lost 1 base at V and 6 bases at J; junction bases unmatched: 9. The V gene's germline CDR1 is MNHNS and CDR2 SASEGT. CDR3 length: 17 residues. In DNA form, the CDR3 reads TGTGCCAGCAGTGAAGGCCAGCCGGGACTAGCGGGACGCGAGCAGTACTTC. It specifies CASSEGQPGLAGREQYF.

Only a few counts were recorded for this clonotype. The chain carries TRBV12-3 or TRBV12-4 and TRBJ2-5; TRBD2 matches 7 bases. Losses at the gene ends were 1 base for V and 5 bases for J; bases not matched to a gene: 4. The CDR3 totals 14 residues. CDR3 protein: CASSLGLARETQYF. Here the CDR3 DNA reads TGTGCCAGCAGTTTAGGACTAGCCCGGGAGACCCAGTACTTC.

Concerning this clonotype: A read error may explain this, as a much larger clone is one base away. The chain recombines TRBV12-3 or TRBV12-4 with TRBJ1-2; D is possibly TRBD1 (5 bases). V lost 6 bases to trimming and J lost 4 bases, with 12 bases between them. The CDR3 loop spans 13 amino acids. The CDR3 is CASRGAQGYGYTF. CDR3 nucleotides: TGTGCCAGCAGGGGAGCTCAGGGCTATGGCTACACCTTC.

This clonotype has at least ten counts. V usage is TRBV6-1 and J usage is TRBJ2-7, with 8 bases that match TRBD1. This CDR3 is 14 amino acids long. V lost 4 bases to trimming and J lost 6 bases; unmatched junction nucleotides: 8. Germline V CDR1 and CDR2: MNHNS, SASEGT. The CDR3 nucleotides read TGTGCCAGCAGTGCTAGGACAGGGTGGGGCGAGCAGTACTTC. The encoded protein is CASSARTGWGEQYF.

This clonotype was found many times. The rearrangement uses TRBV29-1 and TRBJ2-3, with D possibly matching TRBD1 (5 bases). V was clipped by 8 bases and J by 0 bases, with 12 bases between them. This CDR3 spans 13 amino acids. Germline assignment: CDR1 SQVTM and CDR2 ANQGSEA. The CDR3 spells CSSWGGSTDTQYF. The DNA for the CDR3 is TGCAGCTCCTGGGGCGGAAGCACAGATACGCAGTATTTT.

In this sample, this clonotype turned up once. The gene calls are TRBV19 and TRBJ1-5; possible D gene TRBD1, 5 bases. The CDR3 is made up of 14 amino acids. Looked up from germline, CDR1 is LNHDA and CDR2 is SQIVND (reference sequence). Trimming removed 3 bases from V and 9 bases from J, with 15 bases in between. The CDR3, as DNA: TGTGCCAGTAGTATGACCGGGAGTGGGGGGCCCCAGCATTTT. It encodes CASSMTGSGGPQHF.

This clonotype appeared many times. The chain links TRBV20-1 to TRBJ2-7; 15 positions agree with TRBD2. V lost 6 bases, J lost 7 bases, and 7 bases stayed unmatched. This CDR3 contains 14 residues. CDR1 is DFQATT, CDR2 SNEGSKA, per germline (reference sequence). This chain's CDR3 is CSAGTSGRSKEQYF. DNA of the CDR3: TGCAGTGCCGGGACTAGCGGGAGGTCGAAAGAGCAGTACTTC.

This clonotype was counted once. CDR3 amino acids: CASSEDGRAATNEKLFF. Here the CDR3 DNA reads TGTGCCAGCAGTGAAGATGGCAGGGCGGCAACTAATGAAAAACTGTTTTTT. The V gene is TRBV2, the J gene TRBJ1-4; TRBD1 is a possible D gene (5 bases). The germline V gene has CDR1 SNHLY and CDR2 FYNNEI. The CDR3 runs 17 residues. Trimming took off 1 base at V and 0 bases at J, with 12 bases between the two ends.

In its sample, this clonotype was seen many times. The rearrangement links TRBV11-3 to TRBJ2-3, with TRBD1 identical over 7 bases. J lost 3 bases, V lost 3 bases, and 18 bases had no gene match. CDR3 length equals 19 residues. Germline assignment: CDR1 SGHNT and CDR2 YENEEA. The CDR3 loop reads CASSLRGPLFRGSTDTQYF. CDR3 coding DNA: TGTGCCAGCAGCTTGAGAGGTCCGCTGTTCAGGGGGTCAACAGATACGCAGTATTTT.

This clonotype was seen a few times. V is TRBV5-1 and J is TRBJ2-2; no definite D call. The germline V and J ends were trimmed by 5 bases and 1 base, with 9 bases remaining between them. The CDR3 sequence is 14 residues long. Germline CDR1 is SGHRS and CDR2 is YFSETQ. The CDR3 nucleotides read TGCGCCAGCAGGGATCTTCTGAACACCGGGGAGCTGTTTTTT. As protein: CASRDLLNTGELFF.

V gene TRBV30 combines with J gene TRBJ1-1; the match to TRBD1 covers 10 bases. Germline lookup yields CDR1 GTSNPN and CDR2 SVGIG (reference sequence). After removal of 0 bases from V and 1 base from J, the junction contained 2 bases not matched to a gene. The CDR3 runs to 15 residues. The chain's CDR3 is CAWSVGTGANTEAFF. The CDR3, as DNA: TGTGCCTGGAGTGTAGGGACAGGGGCGAACACTGAAGCTTTCTTT.

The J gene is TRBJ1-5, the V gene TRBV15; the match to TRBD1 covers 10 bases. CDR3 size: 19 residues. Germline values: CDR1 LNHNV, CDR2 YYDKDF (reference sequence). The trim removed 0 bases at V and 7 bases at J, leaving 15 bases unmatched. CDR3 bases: TGTGCCACCAGCAGAGATGGGGACAGGGGTGGGGGAAAATGGCAGCCCCAGCATTTT. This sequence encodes CATSRDGDRGGGKWQPQHF.

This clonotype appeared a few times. This CDR3 reads CSARDTLGELFF. In DNA form, the CDR3 reads TGCAGTGCTAGAGACACCCTCGGGGAGCTGTTTTTT. V and J are TRBV20-1 and TRBJ2-2; D remains unclear. This CDR3 comprises 12 residues. Trimming pared 0 bases from V and 7 bases from J, leaving 6 bases between. Germline loops: CDR1 DFQATT, CDR2 SNEGSKA (reference sequence).

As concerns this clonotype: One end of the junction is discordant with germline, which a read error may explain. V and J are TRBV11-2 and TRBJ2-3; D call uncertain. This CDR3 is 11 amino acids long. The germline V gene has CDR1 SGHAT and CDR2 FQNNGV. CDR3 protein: CAGSLADTQYF. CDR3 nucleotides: TGTGCCGGCAGCCTGGCAGATACGCAGTATTTT. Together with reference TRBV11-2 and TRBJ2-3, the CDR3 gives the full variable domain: EAGVAQSPRYKIIEKRQSVAFWCNPISGHATLYWYQQILGQGPKLLIQFQNNGVVDDSQLPKDRFSAERLKGVDSTLKIQPAKLEDSAVYLCAGSLADTQYFGPGTRLTVL.

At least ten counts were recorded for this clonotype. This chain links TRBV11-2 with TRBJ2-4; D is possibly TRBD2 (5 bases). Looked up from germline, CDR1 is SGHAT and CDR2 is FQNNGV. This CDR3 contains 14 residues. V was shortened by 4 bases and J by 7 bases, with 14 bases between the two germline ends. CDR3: CASSSPRTGNIQYF. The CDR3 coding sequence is TGTGCCAGCAGCTCCCCGAGGACGGGGAACATTCAGTACTTC.

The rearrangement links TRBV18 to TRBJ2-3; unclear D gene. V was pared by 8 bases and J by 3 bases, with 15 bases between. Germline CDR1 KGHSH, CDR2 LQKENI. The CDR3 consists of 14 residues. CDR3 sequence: CASQAPYTTDTQYF. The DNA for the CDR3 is TGTGCCAGCCAGGCCCCTTATACTACAGATACGCAGTATTTT.

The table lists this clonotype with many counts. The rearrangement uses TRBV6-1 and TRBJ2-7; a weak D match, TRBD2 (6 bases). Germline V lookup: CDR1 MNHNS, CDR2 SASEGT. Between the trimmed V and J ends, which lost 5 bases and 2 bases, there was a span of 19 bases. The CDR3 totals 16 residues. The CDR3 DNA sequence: TGTGCCAGCAGTTCCTTGGACTACTCATCCCCCTACGAGCAGTACTTC. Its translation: CASSSLDYSSPYEQYF.

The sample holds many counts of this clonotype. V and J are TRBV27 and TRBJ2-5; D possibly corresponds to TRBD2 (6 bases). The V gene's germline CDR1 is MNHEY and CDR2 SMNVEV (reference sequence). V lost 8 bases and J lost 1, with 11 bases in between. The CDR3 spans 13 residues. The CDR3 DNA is TGTGCCAGCCGGTGGAGGGGCCAAGAGACCCAGTACTTC. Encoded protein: CASRWRGQETQYF.

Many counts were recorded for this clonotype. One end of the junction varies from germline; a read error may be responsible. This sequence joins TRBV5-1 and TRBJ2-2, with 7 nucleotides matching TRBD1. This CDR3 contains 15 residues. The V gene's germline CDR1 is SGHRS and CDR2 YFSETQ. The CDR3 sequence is CASSPGTANTGELFF. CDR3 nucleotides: TGTGCCAGCTCACCCGGGACAGCGAACACCGGGGAGCTGTTTTTT. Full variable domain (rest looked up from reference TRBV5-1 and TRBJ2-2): KAGVTQTPRYLIKTRGQQVTLSCSPISGHRSVSWYQQTPGQGLQFLFEYFSETQRNKGNFPGRFSGRQFSNSRSEMNVSTLELGDSALYLCASSPGTANTGELFFGEGSRLTVL.

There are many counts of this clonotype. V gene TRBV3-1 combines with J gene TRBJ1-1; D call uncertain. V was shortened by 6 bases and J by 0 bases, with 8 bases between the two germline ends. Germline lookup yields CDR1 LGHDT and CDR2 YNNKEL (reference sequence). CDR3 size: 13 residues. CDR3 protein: CASRGDMNTEAFF. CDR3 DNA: TGTGCCAGCAGGGGAGACATGAACACTGAAGCTTTCTTT.

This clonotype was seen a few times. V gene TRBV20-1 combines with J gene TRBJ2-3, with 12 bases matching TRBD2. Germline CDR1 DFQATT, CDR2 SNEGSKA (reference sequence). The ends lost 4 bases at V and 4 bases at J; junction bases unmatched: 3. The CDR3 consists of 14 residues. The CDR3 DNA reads TGCAGTGCTAAACTAGCGGGAGGCGCAGATACGCAGTATTTT. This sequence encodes CSAKLAGGADTQYF.

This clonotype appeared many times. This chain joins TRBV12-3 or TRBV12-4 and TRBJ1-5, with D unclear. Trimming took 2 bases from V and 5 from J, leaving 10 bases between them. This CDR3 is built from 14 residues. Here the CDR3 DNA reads TGTGCCAGCAGTTTATGGGGAAATCATCAGCCCCAGCATTTT. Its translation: CASSLWGNHQPQHF.

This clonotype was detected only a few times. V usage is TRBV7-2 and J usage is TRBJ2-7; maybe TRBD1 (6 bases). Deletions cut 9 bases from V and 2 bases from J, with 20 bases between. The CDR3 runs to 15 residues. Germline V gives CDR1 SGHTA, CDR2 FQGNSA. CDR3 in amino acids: CASSPQGIGAYEQYF. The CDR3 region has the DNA TGTGCCAGTAGTCCTCAGGGGATAGGGGCCTACGAGCAGTACTTC.

The CDR3 region is CASSSRTGADGYTF. In nucleotides, the CDR3 is TGCGCCAGCAGCTCCCGGACAGGGGCGGACGGCTACACCTTC. The chain carries TRBV5-1 and TRBJ1-2; 9 bases line up with TRBD1. Trimming removed 3 bases from V and 8 bases from J; junction bases left unmatched: 8. The CDR3 runs 14 residues. Germline lookup yields CDR1 SGHRS and CDR2 YFSETQ. Using reference TRBV5-1 and TRBJ1-2 for the parts outside the CDR3, the full variable domain is KAGVTQTPRYLIKTRGQQVTLSCSPISGHRSVSWYQQTPGQGLQFLFEYFSETQRNKGNFPGRFSGRQFSNSRSEMNVSTLELGDSALYLCASSSRTGADGYTFGSGTRLTVV.